Listed here are 2 T cell receptor beta chains from one sample, sequenced in a study of shared clonotypes between healthy human individuals. Only CD45RO-negative cells positively selected for CCR7 counted as naive CD8 cells, so terminally differentiated effector memory CD45RA+ cells were excluded. Here immunoSEQ multiplex PCR was the method, and the copy in TCRdb shows in-frame clones only, minus some. The sample records more than 500,000 clones, around 95% being singletons. The sample taken for sequencing was naive CD8+ T cells sorted from blood. These receptors were taken from a woman aged 25 to 45 in good health.

This sequence joins TRBV9 and TRBJ1-1, with D hard to call. The CDR3 is made up of 15 amino acids. Germline CDR1 reads SGDLS; CDR2 reads YYNGEE. V was pared by 0 bases and J by 0 bases, with 9 bases between. The CDR3 region is CASSVVGSMNTEAFF. CDR3 DNA sequence: TGTGCCAGCAGCGTAGTGGGGAGCATGAACACTGAAGCTTTCTTT.

This clone has a single count. This chain uses TRBV7-9 with TRBJ2-5; D unclear. The CDR3 runs to 14 residues. The germline gives CDR1 SEHNR, CDR2 FQNEAQ (reference sequence). Trimming shortened V by 6 bases and J by 1 base, and 12 bases separated the two germline ends. This CDR3 reads CASSAAAFQETQYF. The CDR3 nucleotides are TGTGCCAGCAGTGCGGCGGCTTTCCAAGAGACCCAGTACTTC.